This entry lists 3 T cell receptor beta chains sequenced from one sample in a study of CD8+CD57+ T cells in acquired aplastic anemia. Using genomic DNA as the template, TCR beta VDJ and CDR3 profiling was carried out. TCRdb re-analysed the reads in MiXCR, keeping a single row per CDR3 protein. The sample lists 250,000 to 350,000 distinct CDR3 sequences; 55% to 65% were seen once. The sample taken for sequencing was sorted CD4+, CD8+, or CD8+CD57+ T cells (not recorded which) from PBMCs. Receptor source: a human donor with severe aplastic anemia or a healthy control (not recorded which).

This chain joins TRBV5-4 and TRBJ2-1; TRBD2 matches at 11 bases. The CDR3 spans 14 residues. Unmatched junction bases numbered 3, after V lost 7 bases and J lost 3 bases. Germline assignment: CDR1 SGHNT and CDR2 YYREEE (reference sequence). CDR3 in DNA: TGTGCCAGCTCGGGGACTAGCGGCTACAATGAGCAGTTCTTC. This gives the protein CASSGTSGYNEQFF.

The CDR3 loop reads CATSDPDGPPQAFF. As DNA, the CDR3 is TGTGCCACCAGTGACCCGGACGGTCCACCTCAAGCTTTCTTT. The genes are TRBV24-1 and TRBJ1-1, with unresolved D. CDR3 size: 14 residues. The V gene lost 4 bases and the J gene lost 9 bases, with 17 bases spanning the gap. CDR1 is KGHDR and CDR2 is SFDVKD in the germline V gene.

The chain recombines TRBV20-1 with TRBJ2-1; TRBD2 agrees at 11 bases. The CDR3 is made up of 13 amino acids. After removal of 4 bases from V and 5 bases from J, the junction contained 1 base not matched to a gene. Germline values: CDR1 DFQATT, CDR2 SNEGSKA (reference sequence). The CDR3 coding sequence is TGCAGTGCTAAGGGACTAGCGGACAATGAGCAGTTCTTC. Its protein is CSAKGLADNEQFF.